This T cell receptor beta chain derives from a study of T cell responses to AZD1222 COVID-19 vaccine. Germline V gene data show CDR1 as LNHDA and CDR2 as SQIVND (reference sequence). V lost 8 bases and J 5 bases, leaving 13 bases between the germline ends. The CDR3 sequence is 13 residues long. Clones were read by immunoSEQ multiplex PCR, and TCRdb kept only the in-frame ones, dropping some. The sample shows about 57,000 clones, 75% to 90% of them seen only once. Specimen: peripheral blood, collected on day 0 of AZD1222 vaccination. The chain combines TRBV19 with TRBJ2-1; D remains ambiguous. This TCR was recovered from an adult in good health. CDR3 sequence: CASVSKRNNEQFF. Written as DNA, the CDR3 is TGTGCCAGTGTCTCCAAACGAAACAATGAGCAGTTCTTC.